This TCR beta chain was captured by sequencing in a study of blood T cell repertoires in COVID-19. Study background: Sources were T cells, B-cell-depleted T cells, or PBMCs; the material itself was cDNA or gDNA.

The germline CDR1 and CDR2 sequences are MNHNS and SASEGT. V was pared by 1 base and J by 4 bases, with 6 bases of the junction left unmatched. The length of the CDR3 is 17 residues. Per the original data handling: Estimation of nucleated cell counts was performed using reference gene primer amplification. Assay used: immunoSEQ multiplex PCR; TCRdb lists only in-frame clones, some missing. V and J calls plus clone size are reproduced from that table; the DNA served to infer D and trimming. This sample yields about 250,000 clones, of which about 82% are seen a single time; 9.1% belongs to the top ten. Clinical history as reported by participants underpinned cohort assignment.

V is TRBV6-1 and J is TRBJ1-6; TRBD1 agrees at 8 bases. The sequence came from a woman aged 45-60 years with acute COVID-19. Input material: PBMCs or T cells enriched from blood (not recorded which). CDR3 residues: CASSEGTGKGYNSPLHF. The CDR3 DNA reads as TGTGCCAGCAGTGAAGGGACAGGGAAAGGTTATAATTCACCCCTCCACTTT.